This TCR beta chain appears in the sequencing data of a study of shared clonotypes between healthy human individuals. Profiling relied on immunoSEQ multiplex PCR, and the TCRdb table lists in-frame clones only, not all of them. The sample holds about 990,000 clones, 70% to 80% seen once. The split of CD4+ cells yielded CD45RA+ naive and CD45RA-negative memory subsets. CDR3 length equals 15 residues. Germline assignment: CDR1 SGHDN and CDR2 FVKESK. Between the trimmed V and J ends, which lost 5 bases and 3 bases, there was a span of 11 bases. The sequenced sample was memory CD4+ T cells from PBMCs. Subset denoted: CD45RA-negative fraction. This chain uses TRBV14 with TRBJ2-6, with D tentatively TRBD1 (6 bases). This receptor was obtained from a young man in good health. Some clones in this sample may be carry-over from other donors' samples. CDR3 sequence: CASSTNRVGANVLTF. CDR3 DNA sequence: TGTGCCAGCAGCACTAACAGGGTTGGGGCCAACGTCCTGACTTTC.